This T cell receptor beta chain was recovered during a study of blood T cell repertoires in COVID-19. Study context: The United States, Italy and Spain were the sources of the acute and convalescent COVID-19 samples.

Recruitment covered over 20 US areas and drew participants whose ages spanned roughly 18 to 100 years. Authors' methods: Reference gene primers were amplified, and this amplification served to estimate nucleated cell counts. Sequencing used immunoSEQ multiplex PCR; TCRdb keeps in-frame clones, though not all of them. Clonal size and the V and J genes are those of that table, whereas D and trimming came from the DNA. This table holds more than 150,000 clones, approximately 80% found once. The germline V gene encodes CDR1 SEHNR and CDR2 FQNEAQ (reference sequence). Trimming removed 2 bases at V and 3 bases at J, with 14 bases between. The CDR3 spans 16 residues.

The sequenced sample consisted of PBMCs or T cells enriched from blood (not recorded which). The chain joins TRBV7-9 to TRBJ2-1; D gene unclear. This TCR was sampled from a man in his fifties or sixties who had been exposed to COVID-19. The DNA of the CDR3 is TGTGCCAGCAGCTTATCCCTGCTCGCAGACTACAATGAGCAGTTCTTC. Amino acid sequence: CASSLSLLADYNEQFF. The whole variable domain, remainder taken from reference TRBV7-9 and TRBJ2-1, is DTGVSQNPRHKITKRGQNVTFRCDPISEHNRLYWYRQTLGQGPEFLTYFQNEAQLEKSRLLSDRFSAERPKGSFSTLEIQRTEQGDSAMYLCASSLSLLADYNEQFFGPGTRLTVL.